The T cell receptor (beta chain) described here comes from a study of T cell responses to AZD1222 COVID-19 vaccine. Study in general: Pooled in the analysis were second doses at about 4 or about 12 weeks. Study-level results: Spike-specific TCRs gained breadth and depth after people received two AZD1222 doses. Baseline serology detected seropositivity in only 6 or 7 AZD1222 recipients. Nearly half of the spike-specific TCRs reportedly recognize variant regions that carry no mutations.

Method: immunoSEQ multiplex PCR; TCRdb's copy keeps in-frame clones and lacks some. The table has 150,000 or so clones, under 95% seen once. The CDR3 is made up of 13 amino acids. CDR1 SNHLY and CDR2 FYNNEI come from the germline V gene. V lost 6 bases and J lost 4, with 11 bases in between. In regard to this clone: Antigen unknown.

The chain links TRBV2 to TRBJ2-3, with no clear D. The sample was peripheral blood, taken on day 0 of AZD1222 vaccination. This TCR came from an adult in good health. The chain's CDR3 is CASSPRRADTQYF. CDR3 DNA: TGTGCCAGCAGCCCCAGGCGTGCAGATACGCAGTATTTT.